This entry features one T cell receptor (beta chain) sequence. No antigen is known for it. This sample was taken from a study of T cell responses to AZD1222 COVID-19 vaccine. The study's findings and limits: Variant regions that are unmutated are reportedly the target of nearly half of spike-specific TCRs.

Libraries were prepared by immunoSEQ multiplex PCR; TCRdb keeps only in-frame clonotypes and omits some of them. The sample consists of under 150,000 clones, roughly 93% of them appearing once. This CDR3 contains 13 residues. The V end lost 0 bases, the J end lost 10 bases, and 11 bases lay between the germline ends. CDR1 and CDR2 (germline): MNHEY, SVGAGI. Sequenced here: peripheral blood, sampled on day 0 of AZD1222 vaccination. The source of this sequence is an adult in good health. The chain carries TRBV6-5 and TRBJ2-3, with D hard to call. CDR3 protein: CASSYSSSRAQYF. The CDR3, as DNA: TGTGCCAGCAGTTACTCGAGCTCTAGGGCGCAGTATTTT.